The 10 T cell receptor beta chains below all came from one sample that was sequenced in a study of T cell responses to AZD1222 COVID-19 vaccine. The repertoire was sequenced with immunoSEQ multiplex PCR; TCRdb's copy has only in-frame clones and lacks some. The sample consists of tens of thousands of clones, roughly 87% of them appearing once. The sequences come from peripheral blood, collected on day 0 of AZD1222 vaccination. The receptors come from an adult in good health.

DNA for the CDR3: TGTGCCACCAGTGATTCTACCCTTAACTATGGCTACACCTTC. This sequence encodes CATSDSTLNYGYTF. The gene calls are TRBV24-1 and TRBJ1-2; D not certain. Per germline, CDR1 KGHDR and CDR2 SFDVKD. V shed 2 bases and J shed 1 base, with 7 bases lying between them. The length of the CDR3 is 14 residues.

The CDR3 here is CASSLSISGNTIYF. DNA of the CDR3: TGCGCCAGCAGTCTGTCGATCTCTGGAAACACCATATATTTT. The V gene is TRBV23-1, the J gene TRBJ1-3; D is uncertain. TRBV23-1 is an ORF for which the function is uncertain. The CDR3 covers 14 residues. The V end was cut by 4 bases, the J end by 0 bases, with 7 bases between.

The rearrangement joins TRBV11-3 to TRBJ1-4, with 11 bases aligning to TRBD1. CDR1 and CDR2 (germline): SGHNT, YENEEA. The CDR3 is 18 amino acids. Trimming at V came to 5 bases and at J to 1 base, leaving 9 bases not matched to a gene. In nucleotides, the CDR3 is TGTGCCAGCAGCCCGGGACAGGGGGTTTTTGGAACTAATGAAAAACTGTTTTTT. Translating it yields CASSPGQGVFGTNEKLFF.

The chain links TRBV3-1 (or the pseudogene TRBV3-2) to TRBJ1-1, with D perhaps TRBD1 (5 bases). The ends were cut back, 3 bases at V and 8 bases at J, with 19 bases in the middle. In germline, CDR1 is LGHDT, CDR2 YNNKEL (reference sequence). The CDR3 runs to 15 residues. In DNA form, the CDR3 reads TGTGCCAGCAGCCAGAGTTGGGGCAGGGAGCAAGAAGCTTTCTTT. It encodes CASSQSWGREQEAFF.

The CDR3 sequence: CASSPGVYGYTF. CDR3 coding DNA: TGTGCCAGCAGCCCCGGGGTATATGGCTACACCTTC. The rearrangement joins TRBV9 to TRBJ1-2, with D unclear. V lost 4 bases and J lost 5, with 9 bases in between. The CDR3 length is 12 residues. In germline, CDR1 is SGDLS, CDR2 YYNGEE.

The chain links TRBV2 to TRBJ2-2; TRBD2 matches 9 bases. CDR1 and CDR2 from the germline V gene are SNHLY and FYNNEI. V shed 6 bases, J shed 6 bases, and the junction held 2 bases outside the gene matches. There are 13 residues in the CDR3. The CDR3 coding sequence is TGTGCCAGCAGGCCTAGCGGGGCCGGGGAGCTGTTTTTT. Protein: CASRPSGAGELFF.

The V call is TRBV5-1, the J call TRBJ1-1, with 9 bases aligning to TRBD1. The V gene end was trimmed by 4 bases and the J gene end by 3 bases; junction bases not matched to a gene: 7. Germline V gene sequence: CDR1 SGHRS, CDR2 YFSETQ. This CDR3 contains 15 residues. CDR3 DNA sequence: TGCGCCAGCAGCACCCTACAGGGGGCTGACACTGAAGCTTTCTTT. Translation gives CASSTLQGADTEAFF.

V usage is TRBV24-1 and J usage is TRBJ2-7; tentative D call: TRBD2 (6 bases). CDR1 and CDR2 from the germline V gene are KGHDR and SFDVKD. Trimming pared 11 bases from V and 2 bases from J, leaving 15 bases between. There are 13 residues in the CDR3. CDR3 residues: CAISREVTYEQYF. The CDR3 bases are TGTGCCATTAGCAGGGAGGTCACCTACGAGCAGTACTTC.

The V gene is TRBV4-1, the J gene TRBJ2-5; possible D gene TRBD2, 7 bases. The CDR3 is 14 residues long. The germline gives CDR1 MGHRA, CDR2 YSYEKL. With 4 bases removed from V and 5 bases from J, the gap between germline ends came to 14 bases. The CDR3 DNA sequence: TGCGCCAGCAGCCCTGGGGGGCGGGGGGAGACCCAGTACTTC. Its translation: CASSPGGRGETQYF.

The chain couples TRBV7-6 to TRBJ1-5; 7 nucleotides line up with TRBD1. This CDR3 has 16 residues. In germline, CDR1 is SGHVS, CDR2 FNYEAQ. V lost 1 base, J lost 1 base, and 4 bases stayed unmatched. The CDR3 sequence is CASSLDIQGSNQPQHF. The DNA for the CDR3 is TGTGCCAGCAGCTTAGATATACAGGGGAGCAATCAGCCCCAGCATTTT.